A single sample is the source of the 24 T cell receptor beta chains below, sequenced in a study of T cell responses to AZD1222 COVID-19 vaccine. This table comes from immunoSEQ multiplex PCR, and its TCRdb copy is limited to in-frame clones, with some not included. The profile shows under 85,000 clones, about 88% of them singletons. The starting material was peripheral blood, obtained on day 0 of AZD1222 vaccination. The receptors derive from an adult in good health.

The V call is TRBV28, the J call TRBJ2-3; perhaps TRBD2 as D (5 bases). With 1 base removed from V and 0 bases from J, the gap between germline ends came to 17 bases. Germline CDR1 is MDHEN and CDR2 is SYDVKM. The CDR3 has 18 residues. Written as DNA, the CDR3 is TGTGCCAGCAGTTTATCCGGGAACCCTATAACTAGCACAGATACGCAGTATTTT. Translating gives CASSLSGNPITSTDTQYF. Full variable domain (rest looked up from reference TRBV28 and TRBJ2-3): DVKVTQSSRYLVKRTGEKVFLECVQDMDHENMFWYRQDPGLGLRLIYFSYDVKMKEKGDIPEGYSVSREKKERFSLILESASTNQTSMYLCASSLSGNPITSTDTQYFGPGTRLTVL.

V and J are TRBV24-1 and TRBJ2-2; D not resolved. Germline CDR1 and CDR2: KGHDR and SFDVKD. V was trimmed by 2 bases and J by 5 bases, leaving 2 bases between them. This CDR3 region has 12 residues. The CDR3 bases are TGTGCCACCAGTGATTGGACCGGGGAGCTGTTTTTT. Translated: CATSDWTGELFF.

This clone was counted between two and nine times. This chain uses TRBV10-2 with TRBJ1-3; 7 nucleotides align to TRBD1. The CDR3 is 14 amino acids. Germline assignment: CDR1 WSHSY and CDR2 SAAADI. V shed 5 bases, J shed 4 bases, and the junction held 5 bases outside the gene matches. CDR3 DNA: TGCGCCAGCAGTCCAGGGGGTTCCGGAAACACCATATATTTT. This codes for CASSPGGSGNTIYF.

This clone was picked up one time. CDR3 DNA sequence: TGTGCCGGGGGCAGGGGTCTCGCTGGGGCCAACGTCCTGACTTTC. Translating it yields CAGGRGLAGANVLTF. The chain has TRBV2 and TRBJ2-6, with D perhaps matching TRBD1 (6 bases). Trimming took 11 bases from V and 2 from J, leaving 16 bases between them. CDR3 length equals 15 residues. Looked up from germline, CDR1 is SNHLY and CDR2 is FYNNEI.

The CDR3 reads CASSSGQANTGELFF. The CDR3 DNA is TGTGCCAGCAGCTCCGGACAGGCGAACACCGGGGAGCTGTTTTTT. This sequence joins TRBV11-3 and TRBJ2-2, with 7 bases identical to TRBD1. The CDR3 has 15 residues. After removal of 4 bases from V and 0 bases from J, the junction contained 2 bases not matched to a gene. The germline CDR1 and CDR2 sequences are SGHNT and YENEEA.

The rearrangement uses TRBV2 and TRBJ1-4; D possibly corresponds to TRBD1 (5 bases). V was cut by 6 bases and J by 5 bases, with 16 bases left in between. The CDR3 is made up of 15 amino acids. CDR1 and CDR2 (germline): SNHLY, FYNNEI. CDR3 bases: TGTGCCAGCAGGATCTGGGGCAGCACGAATGAAAAACTGTTTTTT. This encodes CASRIWGSTNEKLFF.

The rearrangement links TRBV2 to TRBJ1-1; D is undetermined. The V end lost 0 bases, the J end lost 5 bases, and 16 bases lay between the germline ends. Germline CDR1 reads SNHLY; CDR2 reads FYNNEI. The CDR3 sequence is 16 residues long. CDR3 nucleotides: TGTGCCAGCAGTGAAGCGCCGGGAGGGTGGAGGACTGAAGCTTTCTTT. Translating gives CASSEAPGGWRTEAFF.

The chain's CDR3 is CASSSGLSTDTQYF. In DNA form, the CDR3 reads TGCGCCAGCAGCTCCGGTCTCAGCACAGATACGCAGTATTTT. V and J are TRBV4-1 and TRBJ2-3; no definite D call. This CDR3 is built from 14 residues. CDR1 MGHRA and CDR2 YSYEKL come from the germline V gene. The germline V and J ends were trimmed by 5 bases and 0 bases, with 9 bases remaining between them.

The CDR3 bases are TGTGCCAGTAGTATCGGCGGGCCTGGGGCCGCAGATACGCAGTATTTT. Its protein is CASSIGGPGAADTQYF. The J gene is TRBJ2-3, the V gene TRBV19; possibly TRBD1 or TRBD2 for D (5 bases each). Trimming pared 3 bases from V and 4 bases from J, leaving 17 bases between. The CDR3 totals 16 residues. In germline, CDR1 is LNHDA, CDR2 SQIVND (reference sequence).

This chain links TRBV29-1 with TRBJ2-3, with no clear D. From germline, CDR1 is SQVTM and CDR2 ANQGSEA. Deletions cut 7 bases from V and 5 bases from J, with 22 bases between. This CDR3 spans 15 amino acids. The DNA of the CDR3 is TGCAGCGCTGACTTGTGGGCTACGGCGCAAGATACGCAGTATTTT. This codes for CSADLWATAQDTQYF.

The chain employs TRBV19 and TRBJ2-2, with a possible D match to TRBD2 (5 bases). Germline CDR1 and CDR2: LNHDA and SQIVND (reference sequence). V gave up 2 bases and J gave up 8 bases, with 15 bases separating them. The length of the CDR3 is 15 residues. The CDR3 region is CASSISQNRGGELFF. In DNA, the CDR3 is TGTGCCAGTAGTATAAGTCAAAACAGAGGGGGGGAGCTGTTTTTT.

This chain uses TRBV10-1 with TRBJ2-7; D possibly uses TRBD1 or TRBD2 (5 bases each). The ends were cut back, 0 bases at V and 5 bases at J, with 8 bases in the middle. Germline V gene lookup returns CDR1 WNHNN and CDR2 SYGVQD (reference sequence). The CDR3 has 13 amino acids. This CDR3 is CASSESGTHEQYF. CDR3 sequence (DNA): TGCGCCAGCAGTGAGTCAGGGACCCACGAGCAGTACTTC.

The V call is TRBV4-1, the J call TRBJ1-1; unclear D gene. Germline V gene data show CDR1 as MGHRA and CDR2 as YSYEKL. V lost 0 bases, J lost 4 bases, and 21 bases lay in between. The CDR3 runs 18 residues. CDR3 coding DNA: TGCGCCAGCAGCCAAGATATCCCTCCGGGTGTTGTAGCCACTGAAGCTTTCTTT. It encodes CASSQDIPPGVVATEAFF.

The chain employs TRBV7-8 and TRBJ1-2, with a tentative D call TRBD1 (6 bases). Germline V gene lookup returns CDR1 SGHVS and CDR2 FQNEAQ. V gave up 5 bases and J gave up 3 bases, with 16 bases separating them. The CDR3 is 15 residues long. CDR3 in amino acids: CASSPEGGADYGYTF. CDR3 sequence (DNA): TGTGCCAGCAGCCCGGAGGGGGGGGCAGACTATGGCTACACCTTC. The entire variable domain, with the rest obtained from reference TRBV7-8 and TRBJ1-2, is as follows: GAGVSQSPRYKVAKRGQDVALRCDPISGHVSLFWYQQALGQGPEFLTYFQNEAQLDKSGLPSDRFFAERPEGSVSTLKIQRTQQEDSAVYLCASSPEGGADYGYTFGSGTRLTVV.

In this sample, this clone turned up once. This chain uses TRBV6-5 with TRBJ1-4; 7 bases map to TRBD1. Germline CDR1 and CDR2: MNHEY and SVGAGI. The CDR3 totals 14 residues. V gave up 5 bases and J gave up 7 bases; unmatched junction bases: 7. In nucleotides, the CDR3 is TGTGCCAGCAGTCCCACCGGGACAGTTGAAAAACTGTTTTTT. Protein sequence: CASSPTGTVEKLFF.

This chain connects TRBV10-3 to TRBJ1-2; 8 bases are a match to TRBD1. Per germline, CDR1 ENHRY and CDR2 SYGVKD. The junction had 2 bases not matched to a gene; V was cut back by 0 bases and J by 5 bases. This CDR3 comprises 14 residues. CDR3 in amino acids: CAISESRQGYGYTF. CDR3 nucleotide sequence: TGTGCCATCAGTGAGTCCCGACAGGGGTATGGCTACACCTTC.

This chain joins TRBV5-1 and TRBJ1-5; no definite D call. The germline V gene encodes CDR1 SGHRS and CDR2 YFSETQ. Trimming cost V 0 bases and J 3 bases, with 4 bases left between them. CDR3 length: 13 residues. CDR3 nucleotide sequence: TGCGCCAGCAGCTTGGGGGACAATCAGCCCCAGCATTTT. Protein: CASSLGDNQPQHF.

This chain joins TRBV9 and TRBJ1-1; no firm D call. Per the germline V gene, CDR1 is SGDLS and CDR2 is YYNGEE. The CDR3 sequence is 13 residues long. Trimming left V 0 bases short and J 1 base short, with 4 bases between. CDR3 nucleotides: TGTGCCAGCAGCGTAGCCAGGAACACTGAAGCTTTCTTT. Translating it yields CASSVARNTEAFF.

The chain uses TRBV9 and TRBJ1-1; maybe TRBD1 (6 bases). Trimming took 0 bases from V and 8 from J, leaving 17 bases between them. The CDR3 has 15 residues. CDR1 and CDR2 from the germline V gene are SGDLS and YYNGEE. The CDR3 loop is CASSVGGGRPGEAFF. Written as DNA, the CDR3 is TGTGCCAGCAGCGTAGGAGGGGGACGGCCTGGGGAAGCTTTCTTT. Looking up the rest from reference TRBV9 and TRBJ1-1 gives the full variable domain: DSGVTQTPKHLITATGQRVTLRCSPRSGDLSVYWYQQSLDQGLQFLIQYYNGEERAKGNILERFSAQQFPDLHSELNLSSLELGDSALYFCASSVGGGRPGEAFFGQGTRLTVV.

The rearrangement links TRBV19 to TRBJ2-2, with TRBD2 identical over 14 bases. CDR3 length equals 18 residues. From germline, CDR1 is LNHDA and CDR2 SQIVND (reference sequence). The ends lost 5 bases at V and 4 bases at J; junction bases unmatched: 9. In nucleotides, the CDR3 is TGTGCCAGTAGTCAGAGACGGGGACTAGCGGGGGCCACCGGGGAGCTGTTTTTT. Protein sequence: CASSQRRGLAGATGELFF.

The chain has TRBV7-8 and TRBJ1-1; tentative D call: TRBD1 (5 bases). Trimming cost V 4 bases and J 9 bases, with 15 bases left between them. This CDR3 has 13 residues. CDR1 SGHVS and CDR2 FQNEAQ come from the germline V gene. The CDR3 region is CASSSKRDGKAFF. CDR3 DNA sequence: TGTGCCAGCAGCTCCAAAAGGGACGGTAAAGCTTTCTTT.

This chain joins TRBV6-5 and TRBJ2-7, with TRBD2 matching over 7 bases. Losses at the gene ends were 0 bases for V and 2 bases for J; bases not matched to a gene: 4. The CDR3 runs to 15 residues. CDR1 is MNHEY and CDR2 is SVGAGI in the germline V gene. The DNA for the CDR3 is TGTGCCAGCAGTTACTCGCGTGGGGGGGCCTACGAGCAGTACTTC. This encodes CASSYSRGGAYEQYF.

The chain combines TRBV2 with TRBJ2-4; TRBD1 might be the D (5 bases). The CDR3 totals 14 residues. The germline V and J ends were trimmed by 8 bases and 5 bases, with 16 bases remaining between them. Germline V CDR1 and CDR2: SNHLY, FYNNEI. The CDR3 protein is CASQPNLRENIQYF. In DNA, the CDR3 is TGTGCCAGCCAACCAAATCTCAGGGAAAACATTCAGTACTTC.

The chain links TRBV5-4 to TRBJ1-5, with D perhaps matching TRBD1 (6 bases). The CDR3 consists of 14 residues. V lost 3 bases and J lost 6, with 13 bases in between. Germline V gene lookup returns CDR1 SGHNT and CDR2 YYREEE (reference sequence). The CDR3 region has the DNA TGTGCCAGCAGCTCTGGGGGGGCGGGTCAGCCCCAGCATTTT. As protein: CASSSGGAGQPQHF. The variable domain in full, with the rest retrieved from reference TRBV5-4 and TRBJ1-5, is ETGVTQSPTHLIKTRGQQVTLRCSSQSGHNTVSWYQQALGQGPQFIFQYYREEENGRGNFPPRFSGLQFPNYSSELNVNALELDDSALYLCASSSGGAGQPQHFGDGTRLSIL.